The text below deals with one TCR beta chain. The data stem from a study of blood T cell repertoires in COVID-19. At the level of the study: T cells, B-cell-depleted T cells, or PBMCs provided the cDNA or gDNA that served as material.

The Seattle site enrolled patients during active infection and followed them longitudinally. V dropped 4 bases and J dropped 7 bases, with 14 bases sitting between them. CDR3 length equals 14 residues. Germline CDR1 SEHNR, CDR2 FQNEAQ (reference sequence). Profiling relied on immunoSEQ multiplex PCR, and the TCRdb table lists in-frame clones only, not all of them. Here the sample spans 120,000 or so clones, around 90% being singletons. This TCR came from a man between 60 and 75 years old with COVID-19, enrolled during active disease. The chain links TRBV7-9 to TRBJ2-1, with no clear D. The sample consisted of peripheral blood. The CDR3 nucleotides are TGTGCCAGCAGCTCCCTTAGAGGTGGTAATGAGCAGTTCTTC. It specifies CASSSLRGGNEQFF.